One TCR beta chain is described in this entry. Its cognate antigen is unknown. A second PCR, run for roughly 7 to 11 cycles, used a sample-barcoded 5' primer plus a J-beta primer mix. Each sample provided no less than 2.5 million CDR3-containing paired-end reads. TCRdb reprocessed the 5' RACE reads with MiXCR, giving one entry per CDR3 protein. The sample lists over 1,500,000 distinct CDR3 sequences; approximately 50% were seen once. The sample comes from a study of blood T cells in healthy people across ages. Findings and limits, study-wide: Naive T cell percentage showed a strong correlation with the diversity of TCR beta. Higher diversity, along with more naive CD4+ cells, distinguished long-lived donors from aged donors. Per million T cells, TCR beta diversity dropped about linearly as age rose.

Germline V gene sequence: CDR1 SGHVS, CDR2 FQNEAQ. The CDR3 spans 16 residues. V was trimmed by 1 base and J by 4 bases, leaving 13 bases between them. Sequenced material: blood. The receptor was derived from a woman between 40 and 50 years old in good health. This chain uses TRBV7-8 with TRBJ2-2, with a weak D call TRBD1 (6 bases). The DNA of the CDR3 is TGTGCCAGCAGCTTAGGGGCAGGGGCCTCCACCGGGGAGCTGTTTTTT. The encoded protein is CASSLGAGASTGELFF.